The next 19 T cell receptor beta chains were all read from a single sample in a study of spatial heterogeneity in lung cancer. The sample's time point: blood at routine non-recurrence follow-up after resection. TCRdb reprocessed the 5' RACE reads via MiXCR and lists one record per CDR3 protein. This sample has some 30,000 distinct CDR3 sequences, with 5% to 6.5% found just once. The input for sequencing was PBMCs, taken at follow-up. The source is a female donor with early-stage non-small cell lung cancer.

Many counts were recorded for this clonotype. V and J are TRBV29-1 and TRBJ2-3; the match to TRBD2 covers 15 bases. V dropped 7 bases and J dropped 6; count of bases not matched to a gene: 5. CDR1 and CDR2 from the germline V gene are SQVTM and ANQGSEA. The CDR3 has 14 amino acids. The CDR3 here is CSAGTSGRSDTQYF. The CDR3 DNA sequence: TGCAGCGCCGGGACTAGCGGGAGGAGTGATACGCAGTATTTT.

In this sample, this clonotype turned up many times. The CDR3 nucleotides read TGTGCCAGTAGTAGAGGGTTTAGCAATCAGCCCCAGCATTTT. Residues: CASSRGFSNQPQHF. The J gene is TRBJ1-5, the V gene TRBV19; D is undetermined. Germline loops: CDR1 LNHDA, CDR2 SQIVND (reference sequence). Trimming took 4 bases from V and 0 from J, leaving 7 bases between them. The CDR3 has 14 residues.

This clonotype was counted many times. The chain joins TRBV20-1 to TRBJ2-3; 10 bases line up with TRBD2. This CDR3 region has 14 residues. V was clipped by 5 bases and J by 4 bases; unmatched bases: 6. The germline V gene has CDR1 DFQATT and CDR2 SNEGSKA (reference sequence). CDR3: CSALSGRYPDTQYF. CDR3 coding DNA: TGCAGTGCTCTTAGCGGGAGGTACCCAGATACGCAGTATTTT.

CDR3 sequence: CSARVVGHQTNYGYTF. CDR3 in DNA: TGCAGTGCTAGAGTAGTGGGACACCAGACTAACTATGGCTACACCTTC. This chain uses TRBV20-1 with TRBJ1-2; D is possibly TRBD1 (6 bases). Trimming cost V 1 base and J 0 bases, with 15 bases left between them. The CDR3 runs 16 residues. Per the germline V gene, CDR1 is DFQATT and CDR2 is SNEGSKA (reference sequence).

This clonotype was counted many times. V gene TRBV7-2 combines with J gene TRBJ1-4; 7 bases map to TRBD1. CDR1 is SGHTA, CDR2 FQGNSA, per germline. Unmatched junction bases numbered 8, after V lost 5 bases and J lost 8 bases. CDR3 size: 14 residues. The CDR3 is CASSAVGGREKLFF. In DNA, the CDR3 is TGTGCCAGCAGCGCCGTAGGGGGCAGGGAAAAACTGTTTTTT.

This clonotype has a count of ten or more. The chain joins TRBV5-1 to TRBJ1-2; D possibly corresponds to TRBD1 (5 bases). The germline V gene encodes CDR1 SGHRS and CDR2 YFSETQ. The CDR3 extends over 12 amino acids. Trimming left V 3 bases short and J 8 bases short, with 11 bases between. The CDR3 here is CASSSQGYGYTF. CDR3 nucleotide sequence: TGCGCCAGCAGCTCGCAGGGATACGGCTACACCTTC. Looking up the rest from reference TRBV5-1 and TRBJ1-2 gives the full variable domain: KAGVTQTPRYLIKTRGQQVTLSCSPISGHRSVSWYQQTPGQGLQFLFEYFSETQRNKGNFPGRFSGRQFSNSRSEMNVSTLELGDSALYLCASSSQGYGYTFGSGTRLTVV.

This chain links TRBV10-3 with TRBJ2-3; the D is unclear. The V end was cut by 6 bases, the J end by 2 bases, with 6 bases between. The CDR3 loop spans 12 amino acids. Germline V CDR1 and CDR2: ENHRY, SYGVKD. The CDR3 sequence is CAIRGNTDTQYF. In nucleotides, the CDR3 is TGTGCCATCAGGGGGAACACAGATACGCAGTATTTT.

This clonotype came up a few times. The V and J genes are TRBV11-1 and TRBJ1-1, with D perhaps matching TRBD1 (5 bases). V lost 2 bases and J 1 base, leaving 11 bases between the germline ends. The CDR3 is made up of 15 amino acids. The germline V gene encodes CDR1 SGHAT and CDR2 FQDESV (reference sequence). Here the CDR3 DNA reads TGTGCCAGCAGCTTAAGCCAGACAGCGAACACTGAAGCTTTCTTT. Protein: CASSLSQTANTEAFF.

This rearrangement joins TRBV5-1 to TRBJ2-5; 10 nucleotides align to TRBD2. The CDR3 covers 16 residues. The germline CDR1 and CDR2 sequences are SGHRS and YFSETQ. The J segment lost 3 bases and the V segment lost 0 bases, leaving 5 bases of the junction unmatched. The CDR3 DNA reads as TGCGCCAGCAGCTTGGATAGCGGGGGGCGAGAAGAGACCCAGTACTTC. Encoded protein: CASSLDSGGREETQYF.

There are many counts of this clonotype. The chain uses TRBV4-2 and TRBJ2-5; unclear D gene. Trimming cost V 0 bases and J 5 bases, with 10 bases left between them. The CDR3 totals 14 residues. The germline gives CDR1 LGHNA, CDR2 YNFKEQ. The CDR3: CASSQDKGQETQYF. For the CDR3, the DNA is TGTGCCAGCAGCCAAGATAAAGGGCAGGAGACCCAGTACTTC.

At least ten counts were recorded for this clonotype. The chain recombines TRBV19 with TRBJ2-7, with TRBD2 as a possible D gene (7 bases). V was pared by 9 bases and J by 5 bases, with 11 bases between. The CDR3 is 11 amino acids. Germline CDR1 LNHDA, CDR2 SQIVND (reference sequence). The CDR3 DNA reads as TGTGCCAGCGGGGGGCTGGACGAGCAGTACTTC. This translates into CASGGLDEQYF.

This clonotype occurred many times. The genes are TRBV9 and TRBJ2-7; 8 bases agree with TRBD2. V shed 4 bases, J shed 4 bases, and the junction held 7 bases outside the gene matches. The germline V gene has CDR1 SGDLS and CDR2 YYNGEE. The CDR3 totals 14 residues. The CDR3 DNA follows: TGTGCCAGCAGCCCCGGGGGGGAAGCTTACGAGCAGTACTTC. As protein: CASSPGGEAYEQYF.

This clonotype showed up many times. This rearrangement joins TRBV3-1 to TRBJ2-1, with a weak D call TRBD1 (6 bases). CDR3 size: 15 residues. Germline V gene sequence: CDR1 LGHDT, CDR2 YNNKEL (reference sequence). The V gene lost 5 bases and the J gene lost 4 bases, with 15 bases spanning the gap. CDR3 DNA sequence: TGTGCCAGCAGCACCCTGGACAGATTATACAATGAGCAGTTCTTC. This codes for CASSTLDRLYNEQFF.

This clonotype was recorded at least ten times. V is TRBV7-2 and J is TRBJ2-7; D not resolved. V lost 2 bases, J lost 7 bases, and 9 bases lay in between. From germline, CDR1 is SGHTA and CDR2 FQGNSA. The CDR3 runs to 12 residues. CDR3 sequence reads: CASSLFQREQYF. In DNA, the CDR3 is TGTGCCAGCAGCTTATTCCAGAGAGAGCAGTACTTC. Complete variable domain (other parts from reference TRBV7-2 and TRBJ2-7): GAGVSQSPSNKVTEKGKDVELRCDPISGHTALYWYRQSLGQGLEFLIYFQGNSAPDKSGLPSDRFSAERTGGSVSTLTIQRTQQEDSAVYLCASSLFQREQYFGPGTRLTVT.

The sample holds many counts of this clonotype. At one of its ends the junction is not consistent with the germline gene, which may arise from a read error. The CDR3 sequence: CSASLAGTSGSGTGELFF. CDR3 nucleotide sequence: TGCAGCGCTAGTTTGGCCGGGACTAGCGGAAGTGGGACCGGGGAGCTGTTTTTT. V is TRBV20-1 and J is TRBJ2-2; 11 bases map to TRBD2. The CDR3 loop spans 18 amino acids. The germline V gene has CDR1 DFQATT and CDR2 SNEGSKA (reference sequence).

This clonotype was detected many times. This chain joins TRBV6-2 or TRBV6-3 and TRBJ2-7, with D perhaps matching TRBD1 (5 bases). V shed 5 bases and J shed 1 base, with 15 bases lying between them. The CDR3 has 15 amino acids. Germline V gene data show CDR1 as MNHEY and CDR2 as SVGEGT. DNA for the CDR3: TGTGCCAGCAGTCAGGGCCTCGGAGTTTCCTACGAGCAGTACTTC. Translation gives CASSQGLGVSYEQYF.

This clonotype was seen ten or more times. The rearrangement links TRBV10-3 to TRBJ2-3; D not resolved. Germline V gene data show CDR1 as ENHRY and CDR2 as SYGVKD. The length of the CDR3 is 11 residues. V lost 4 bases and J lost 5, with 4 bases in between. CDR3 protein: CAISVGDTQYF. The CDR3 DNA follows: TGTGCCATCAGTGTTGGAGATACGCAGTATTTT.

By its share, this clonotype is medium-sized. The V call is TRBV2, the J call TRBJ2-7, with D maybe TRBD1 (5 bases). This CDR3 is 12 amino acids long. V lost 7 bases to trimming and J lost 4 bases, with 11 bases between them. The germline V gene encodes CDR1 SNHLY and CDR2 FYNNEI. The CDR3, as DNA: TGTGCCAGCAAGGGGCTCGGGTACGAGCAGTACTTC. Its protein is CASKGLGYEQYF.

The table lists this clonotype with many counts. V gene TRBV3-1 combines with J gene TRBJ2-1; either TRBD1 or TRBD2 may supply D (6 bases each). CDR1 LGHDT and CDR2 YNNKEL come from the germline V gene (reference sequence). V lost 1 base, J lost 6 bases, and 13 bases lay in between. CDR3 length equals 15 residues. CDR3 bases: TGTGCCAGCAGCCAAGGGCGAGGGGGGTTCAATGAGCAGTTCTTC. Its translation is CASSQGRGGFNEQFF.